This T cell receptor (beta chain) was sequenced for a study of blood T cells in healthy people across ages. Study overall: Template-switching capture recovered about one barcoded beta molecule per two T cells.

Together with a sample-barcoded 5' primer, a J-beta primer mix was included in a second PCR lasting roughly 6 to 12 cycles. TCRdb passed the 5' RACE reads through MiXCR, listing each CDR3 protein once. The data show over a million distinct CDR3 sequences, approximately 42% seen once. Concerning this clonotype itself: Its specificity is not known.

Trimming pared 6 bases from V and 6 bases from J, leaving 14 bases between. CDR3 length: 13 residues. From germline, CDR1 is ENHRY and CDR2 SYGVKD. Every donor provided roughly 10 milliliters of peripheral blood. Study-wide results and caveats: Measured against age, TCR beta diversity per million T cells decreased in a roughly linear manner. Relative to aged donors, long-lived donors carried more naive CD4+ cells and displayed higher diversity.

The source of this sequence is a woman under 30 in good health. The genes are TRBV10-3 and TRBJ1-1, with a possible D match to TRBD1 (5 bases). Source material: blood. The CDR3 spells CAIRGTLEAEAFF. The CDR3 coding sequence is TGTGCCATCAGAGGGACGCTAGAGGCTGAAGCTTTCTTT.